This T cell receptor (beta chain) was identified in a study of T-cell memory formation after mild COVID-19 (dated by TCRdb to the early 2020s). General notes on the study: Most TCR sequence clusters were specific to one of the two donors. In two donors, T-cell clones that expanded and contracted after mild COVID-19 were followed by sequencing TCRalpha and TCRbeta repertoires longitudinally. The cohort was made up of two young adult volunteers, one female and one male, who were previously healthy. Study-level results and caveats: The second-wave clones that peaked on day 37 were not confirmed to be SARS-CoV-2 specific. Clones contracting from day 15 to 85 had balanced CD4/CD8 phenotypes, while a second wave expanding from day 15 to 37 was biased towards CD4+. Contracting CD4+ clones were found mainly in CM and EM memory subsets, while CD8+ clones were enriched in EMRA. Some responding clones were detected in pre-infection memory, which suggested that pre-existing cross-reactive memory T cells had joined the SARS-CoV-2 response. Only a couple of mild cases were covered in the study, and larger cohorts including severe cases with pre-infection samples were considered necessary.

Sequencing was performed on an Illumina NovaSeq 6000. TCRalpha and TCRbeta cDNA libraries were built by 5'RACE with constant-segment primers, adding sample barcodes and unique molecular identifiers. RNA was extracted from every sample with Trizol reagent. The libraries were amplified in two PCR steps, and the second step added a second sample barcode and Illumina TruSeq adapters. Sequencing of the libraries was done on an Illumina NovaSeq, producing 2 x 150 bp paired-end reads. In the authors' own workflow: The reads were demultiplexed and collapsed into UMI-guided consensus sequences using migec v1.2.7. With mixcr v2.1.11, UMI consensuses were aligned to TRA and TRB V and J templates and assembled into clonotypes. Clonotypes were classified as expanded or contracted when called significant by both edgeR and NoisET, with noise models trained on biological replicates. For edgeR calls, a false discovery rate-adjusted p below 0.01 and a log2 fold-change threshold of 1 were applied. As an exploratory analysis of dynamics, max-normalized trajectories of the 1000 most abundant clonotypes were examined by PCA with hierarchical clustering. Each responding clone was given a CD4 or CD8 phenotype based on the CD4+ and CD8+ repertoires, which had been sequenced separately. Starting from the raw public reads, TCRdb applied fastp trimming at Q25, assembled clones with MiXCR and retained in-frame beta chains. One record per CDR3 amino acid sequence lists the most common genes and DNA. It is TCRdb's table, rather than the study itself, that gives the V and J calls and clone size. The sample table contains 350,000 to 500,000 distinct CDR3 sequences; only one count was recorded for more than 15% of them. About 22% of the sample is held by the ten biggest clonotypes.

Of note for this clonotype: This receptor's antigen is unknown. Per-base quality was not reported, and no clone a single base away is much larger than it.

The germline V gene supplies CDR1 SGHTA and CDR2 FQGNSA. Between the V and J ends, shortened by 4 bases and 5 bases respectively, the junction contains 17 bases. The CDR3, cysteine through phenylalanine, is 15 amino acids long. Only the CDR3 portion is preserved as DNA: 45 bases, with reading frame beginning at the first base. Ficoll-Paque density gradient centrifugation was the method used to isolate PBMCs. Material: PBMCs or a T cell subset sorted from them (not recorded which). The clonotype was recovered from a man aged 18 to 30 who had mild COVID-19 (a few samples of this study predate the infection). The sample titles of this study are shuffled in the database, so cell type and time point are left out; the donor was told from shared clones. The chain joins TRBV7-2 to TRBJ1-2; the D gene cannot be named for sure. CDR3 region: CASSSAWRSGYGYTF. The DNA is TGTGCCAGCAGCTCAGCGTGGAGGTCCGGGTATGGCTACACCTTC.